These T cell receptor beta chains were read from a single sample in a study of T cells in Graves' hyperthyroidism and ophthalmopathy. TCRdb processed the multiplex PCR reads anew with MiXCR; each CDR3 protein has one entry. The sample lists 700,000 to 950,000 distinct CDR3 sequences, 30% to 40% occurring once. Specimen: blood. Receptors originate from a woman aged 40-49 years with Graves' hyperthyroidism. Each CDR3 is given with its conserved first and last residue. D genes are given only for firm matches. Clone size is not always given. Where it is, it says once, few, many or a class for expanded clones.

abundance: many
d_gene: -
j_gene: TRBJ2-7
v_gene: TRBV10-3
CDR3nt: TGTGCCATCAGTGACCCCGGGGGCGAGCAGTACTTC
CDR3aa: CAISDPGGEQYF

abundance: few
d_gene: -
j_gene: TRBJ1-5
v_gene: TRBV2
CDR3nt: TGTGCCAGCAACACAGACCTGAGGGCGCCCCAGCATTTT
CDR3aa: CASNTDLRAPQHF

abundance: few
d_gene: TRBD1
j_gene: TRBJ2-7
v_gene: TRBV6-5
CDR3nt: TGTGCCAGCACCAGTAGGACAGGGGCCGAGCAGTACTTC
CDR3aa: CASTSRTGAEQYF

abundance: few
d_gene: -
j_gene: TRBJ2-3
v_gene: TRBV10-1
CDR3nt: TGCGCCAGCAGTGAATGGACACGTACAGATACGCAGTATTTT
CDR3aa: CASSEWTRTDTQYF

abundance: -
d_gene: TRBD1
j_gene: TRBJ1-2
v_gene: TRBV7-6
CDR3nt: TGCGCCAGCAGCCAGAGCGACGACAGGGGCTCCACACATTACTATGGCTACACCTTC
CDR3aa: CASSQSDDRGSTHYYGYTF

abundance: -
d_gene: TRBD1
j_gene: TRBJ1-3
v_gene: TRBV9
CDR3nt: TGTGCCAGCAGCTTTTCCTCAGGGGGAGGAAACACCATATATTTT
CDR3aa: CASSFSSGGGNTIYF

abundance: many
d_gene: TRBD1
j_gene: TRBJ1-3
v_gene: TRBV10-3
CDR3nt: TGTGCCATCAATAGTGGGACAGGGGGCCGGCAAGTAGGAAACACCATATATTTT
CDR3aa: CAINSGTGGRQVGNTIYF

abundance: -
d_gene: TRBD2
j_gene: TRBJ2-5
v_gene: TRBV29-1
CDR3nt: TGCAGCGTTGAAGATCCCGAGCGGGAGGCCCAAGAGGCCCAGTACTTC
CDR3aa: CSVEDPEREAQEAQYF

abundance: many
d_gene: TRBD1
j_gene: TRBJ1-6
v_gene: TRBV7-9
CDR3nt: TGTGCCAGCAGCCCCGGGACAGCCAATTCACCCCTCCACTTT
CDR3aa: CASSPGTANSPLHF

abundance: -
d_gene: TRBD1
j_gene: TRBJ1-3
v_gene: TRBV12-3/TRBV12-4
CDR3nt: TGTGCCAGCAGTCGGATGGACAGGGAGTCTGGAAACACCATATATTTT
CDR3aa: CASSRMDRESGNTIYF

abundance: -
d_gene: -
j_gene: TRBJ2-5
v_gene: TRBV7-2
CDR3nt: TGTGCCAGCAGCTTTGACAGGGAGGGAGAGACCCAGTACTTC
CDR3aa: CASSFDREGETQYF

abundance: -
d_gene: -
j_gene: TRBJ2-2
v_gene: TRBV7-6
CDR3nt: TGTGCCAGCAGCATTGGTAGAGGGCCTGACACCGGGGAGCTGTTTTTT
CDR3aa: CASSIGRGPDTGELFF

abundance: few
d_gene: -
j_gene: TRBJ1-1
v_gene: TRBV19
CDR3nt: TGTGCCAGCCTCTCGTTCGTCGGCTATACTGAAGCTTTCTTT
CDR3aa: CASLSFVGYTEAFF

abundance: -
d_gene: TRBD1
j_gene: TRBJ2-6
v_gene: TRBV6-5
CDR3nt: TGTGCCAGCAGTTATACAGGGGGCTCTGGGGCCAACGTCCTGACTTTC
CDR3aa: CASSYTGGSGANVLTF

abundance: -
d_gene: -
j_gene: TRBJ1-2
v_gene: TRBV9
CDR3nt: TGTGCCAGCAGCTTAGGATCAGGTGCCTATGGCTACACCTTC
CDR3aa: CASSLGSGAYGYTF

abundance: -
d_gene: TRBD2
j_gene: TRBJ2-3
v_gene: TRBV15
CDR3nt: TGTGCCACCAGCAGAGGCTCCGGGACTAGCGGGATGGCGCAGTATTTT
CDR3aa: CATSRGSGTSGMAQYF

abundance: -
d_gene: -
j_gene: TRBJ1-5
v_gene: TRBV2
CDR3nt: TGTGCCAGCAGGGAGGACCCTAGCAATCAGCCCCAGCATTTT
CDR3aa: CASREDPSNQPQHF

abundance: once
d_gene: -
j_gene: TRBJ2-7
v_gene: TRBV12-3/TRBV12-4
CDR3nt: TGTGCCAGCAGGGGGACGGAGGAGCAGTACTTC
CDR3aa: CASRGTEEQYF

abundance: -
d_gene: TRBD2
j_gene: TRBJ2-1
v_gene: TRBV7-9
CDR3nt: TGCGCCAGCAGCCAGACTAGCGGGATTAACAATGAGCAGTTCTTC
CDR3aa: CASSQTSGINNEQFF

abundance: many
d_gene: -
j_gene: TRBJ1-1
v_gene: TRBV20-1
CDR3nt: TGCAGTGCCATAGACCATAGGGTGGCCACTGAAGCTTTCTTT
CDR3aa: CSAIDHRVATEAFF

abundance: many
d_gene: -
j_gene: TRBJ1-4
v_gene: TRBV10-1
CDR3nt: TGCGCCAGCAGTGAGTCGTACGCAACTAATGAAAAACTGTTTTTT
CDR3aa: CASSESYATNEKLFF

abundance: few
d_gene: TRBD1
j_gene: TRBJ1-2
v_gene: TRBV6-5
CDR3nt: TGTGCCAGCGGACCTAATAAAATGGACAGGGGGAACTATGGCTACACCTTC
CDR3aa: CASGPNKMDRGNYGYTF

abundance: -
d_gene: TRBD2
j_gene: TRBJ2-5
v_gene: TRBV29-1
CDR3nt: TGCAGCTTCGCGGGGGCGGCGGGGGGTCCAGAGACCCAGTACTTC
CDR3aa: CSFAGAAGGPETQYF

abundance: -
d_gene: TRBD2
j_gene: TRBJ2-2
v_gene: TRBV24-1
CDR3nt: TGTGCCACCCGGGCGGCGGGAGACACCGGGGAGCTGTTTTTT
CDR3aa: CATRAAGDTGELFF

abundance: -
d_gene: TRBD2
j_gene: TRBJ2-3
v_gene: TRBV19
CDR3nt: TGTGCCAGTAGTATACAGGGACTACCGGGGTACACAGATACGCAGTATTTT
CDR3aa: CASSIQGLPGYTDTQYF

abundance: -
d_gene: TRBD1
j_gene: TRBJ2-7
v_gene: TRBV6-5
CDR3nt: TGTGCCAGCAGTTACAGTAAATTGGGGACAGAACTTTACGAGCAGTACTTC
CDR3aa: CASSYSKLGTELYEQYF

abundance: -
d_gene: -
j_gene: TRBJ2-7
v_gene: TRBV7-6
CDR3nt: TGTGCCAGCAGCTTAGGGGGGGCCCACGAGCAGTACTTC
CDR3aa: CASSLGGAHEQYF

abundance: many
d_gene: -
j_gene: TRBJ2-5
v_gene: TRBV6-5
CDR3nt: TGTGCCAGCAGTTCAAGTTCGCAGACCCAGTACTTC
CDR3aa: CASSSSSQTQYF

abundance: once
d_gene: TRBD1
j_gene: TRBJ2-5
v_gene: TRBV12-3/TRBV12-4
CDR3nt: TGTGCCAGCAGTTTGGGACAGACCATGGAGTACTTC
CDR3aa: CASSLGQTMEYF

abundance: -
d_gene: -
j_gene: TRBJ2-3
v_gene: TRBV10-2
CDR3nt: TGCGCCAGCAGTGAGTACGGGAGAGGAAGAGATACGCAGTATTTT
CDR3aa: CASSEYGRGRDTQYF

abundance: few
d_gene: -
j_gene: TRBJ2-5
v_gene: TRBV7-7
CDR3nt: TGTGCTAGCACCCTCGGGTCTTCCTACGGGGAGACCCAGTACTTC
CDR3aa: CASTLGSSYGETQYF

abundance: -
d_gene: -
j_gene: TRBJ2-7
v_gene: TRBV6-5
CDR3nt: TGTGCCAGCAGTTACGCGGACCAAGCCTACGAGCAGTACTTC
CDR3aa: CASSYADQAYEQYF

abundance: few
d_gene: TRBD1
j_gene: TRBJ2-7
v_gene: TRBV2
CDR3nt: TGTGCCAGCAGTGATGCAGGGGGCATATCCCAGCAGTACTTC
CDR3aa: CASSDAGGISQQYF

abundance: many
d_gene: -
j_gene: TRBJ2-5
v_gene: TRBV11-2
CDR3nt: TGTGCCAGCAGCCGCGGAAGGACATCAGAGACCCAGTACTTC
CDR3aa: CASSRGRTSETQYF

abundance: -
d_gene: -
j_gene: TRBJ1-2
v_gene: TRBV29-1
CDR3nt: TGCAGCGTTAGGGCAGAAGGTGGCTACACCTTC
CDR3aa: CSVRAEGGYTF

abundance: -
d_gene: -
j_gene: TRBJ1-3
v_gene: TRBV6-5
CDR3nt: TGTGCCAGCAATCCGGTCTCTGGAAACACCATATATTTT
CDR3aa: CASNPVSGNTIYF

abundance: -
d_gene: TRBD1
j_gene: TRBJ1-1
v_gene: TRBV25-1
CDR3nt: TGTGCCAGCAGACAAAGAGCGGGACAGATGAACACTGAAGCTTTCTTT
CDR3aa: CASRQRAGQMNTEAFF

abundance: -
d_gene: TRBD1
j_gene: TRBJ2-2
v_gene: TRBV5-1
CDR3nt: TGCGCCAGCAGCTTGGGAGGACAGGGCAGGCGGGACACTCCAGCCGGGGAGCTGTTTTTT
CDR3aa: CASSLGGQGRRDTPAGELFF

abundance: once
d_gene: -
j_gene: TRBJ2-7
v_gene: TRBV4-1
CDR3nt: TGCGCCAGCAGCCACGACCGGACTGGTGATAGCTCCTACGAGCAGTACTTC
CDR3aa: CASSHDRTGDSSYEQYF

abundance: few
d_gene: -
j_gene: TRBJ1-2
v_gene: TRBV3-1
CDR3nt: TGTGCCAGCAGCCCTCGACAGACCGGGGGCTACACCTTC
CDR3aa: CASSPRQTGGYTF

abundance: few
d_gene: -
j_gene: TRBJ1-1
v_gene: TRBV19
CDR3nt: TGCGCCAGTAGTATAGGGCCATCCGCTGAAGCTTTCTTT
CDR3aa: CASSIGPSAEAFF

abundance: many
d_gene: -
j_gene: TRBJ2-6
v_gene: TRBV7-9
CDR3nt: TGTGCCAGCAGCTTACAGAGCTCTGGGGCCAACGTCCTGACTTTC
CDR3aa: CASSLQSSGANVLTF

abundance: -
d_gene: -
j_gene: TRBJ1-3
v_gene: TRBV13
CDR3nt: TGTGCCAGCAGCCCGGACGCCTCTGGAAACACCATATATTTT
CDR3aa: CASSPDASGNTIYF

abundance: many
d_gene: -
j_gene: TRBJ2-5
v_gene: TRBV19
CDR3nt: TGTGCCAGTAGCACCCTAGACCCGGGGGAGACCCAGTACTTC
CDR3aa: CASSTLDPGETQYF

abundance: -
d_gene: TRBD2
j_gene: TRBJ2-7
v_gene: TRBV7-2
CDR3nt: TGTGCCAGCAGCCAAGTAGCGGGAGGGCTTCACGAGCAGTACTTC
CDR3aa: CASSQVAGGLHEQYF

abundance: -
d_gene: -
j_gene: TRBJ2-6
v_gene: TRBV7-2
CDR3nt: TGTGCCAGCAGCTTTCGAAGGGGGGGTATTCTAGCGGCTGGGGCCAACGTCCTGACTTTC
CDR3aa: CASSFRRGGILAAGANVLTF

abundance: few
d_gene: -
j_gene: TRBJ2-3
v_gene: TRBV29-1
CDR3nt: TGCAGCGTAGGGCTAGCGTACACAGATACGCAGTATTTT
CDR3aa: CSVGLAYTDTQYF

abundance: -
d_gene: -
j_gene: TRBJ2-5
v_gene: TRBV5-1
CDR3nt: TGCGCCAGCAAGTTGGTACGGGGGCCGGGGGATGAGACCCAGTACTTC
CDR3aa: CASKLVRGPGDETQYF

abundance: -
d_gene: TRBD1
j_gene: TRBJ2-5
v_gene: TRBV29-1
CDR3nt: TGCAGCGTTTTCCAGGGGGTTAGAGAGACCCAGTACTTC
CDR3aa: CSVFQGVRETQYF

abundance: many
d_gene: -
j_gene: TRBJ1-1
v_gene: TRBV7-2
CDR3nt: TGTGCCAGCAGCTTATACGGGGTCGGACGGAACACTGAAGCTTTCTTT
CDR3aa: CASSLYGVGRNTEAFF

abundance: few
d_gene: -
j_gene: TRBJ1-3
v_gene: TRBV7-2
CDR3nt: TGTGCCAGCAGCTTAGGGGCAGTGTTGGGAAACACCATATATTTT
CDR3aa: CASSLGAVLGNTIYF